Each of the 28 T cell receptor beta chains below was sequenced from the same sample in a study of T cells in Graves' hyperthyroidism and ophthalmopathy. The CDR3 regions of TCR beta were amplified from RNA transcripts. HTBI primers were employed in a first-round RT-PCR of the TCR CDR3. One entry per CDR3 protein results from TCRdb running MiXCR on the multiplex PCR reads. The sample holds about 480,000 distinct CDR3 sequences, around an eighth seen once. Sequencing used blood. All receptors derive from a young woman with Graves' hyperthyroidism.

This clonotype appeared a few times. At one of its ends the junction is not consistent with the germline gene, which may arise from a read error. The gene calls are TRBV7-7 and TRBJ2-1; D possibly corresponds to TRBD1 (6 bases). Germline V lookup: CDR1 SSHAT, CDR2 FNYEAQ (reference sequence). CDR3 size: 13 residues. CDR3 bases: TGTGCTAGCAGCTTAGCACAGGGCGATGAGCAGTTCTTC. Translation: CASSLAQGDEQFF.

Ten or more counts support this clonotype. V and J are TRBV18 and TRBJ1-3, with D perhaps matching TRBD1 (5 bases). This CDR3 is 15 amino acids long. Trimming took 2 bases from V and 2 from J, leaving 10 bases between them. CDR1 KGHSH and CDR2 LQKENI come from the germline V gene. The CDR3 loop is CASSPRGPTGNTIYF. The CDR3 DNA follows: TGTGCCAGCTCACCAAGGGGACCCACTGGAAACACCATATATTTT.

This clonotype turned up a few times. The gene calls are TRBV19 and TRBJ1-2, with 8 bases that match TRBD1. Losses at the gene ends were 2 bases for V and 5 bases for J; bases not matched to a gene: 16. The CDR3 consists of 18 residues. CDR1 is LNHDA, CDR2 SQIVND, per germline (reference sequence). CDR3 in amino acids: CASSIKINRAQGVYGYTF. CDR3 bases: TGTGCCAGTAGTATAAAGATTAACCGGGCACAGGGGGTGTATGGCTACACCTTC.

This clonotype was counted only a few times. The rearrangement uses TRBV6-2 or TRBV6-3 and TRBJ2-2; TRBD1 agrees at 9 bases. J gave up 13 bases and V 5 bases, and 17 bases lay outside the gene matches. Germline V gene lookup returns CDR1 MNHEY and CDR2 SVGEGT. This CDR3 region has 16 residues. DNA of the CDR3: TGTGCCAGCAGTCGAACAGGGGGCGCCCCTACCCGGGCGCTGTTTTTT. It codes for CASSRTGGAPTRALFF.

This clonotype has more than one count but fewer than ten. The rearrangement joins TRBV9 to TRBJ2-3, with D unresolved. Looked up from germline, CDR1 is SGDLS and CDR2 is YYNGEE. The ends were cut back, 4 bases at V and 6 bases at J, with 9 bases in the middle. This CDR3 spans 12 amino acids. The CDR3 region is CASSPRVDTQYF. The CDR3, as DNA: TGTGCCAGCAGCCCCCGGGTCGATACGCAGTATTTT.

This clonotype occurred many times. The chain is built from TRBV7-9 and TRBJ1-3; D remains ambiguous. Germline CDR1 and CDR2: SEHNR and FQNEAQ (reference sequence). Trimming removed 4 bases from V and 0 bases from J, with 10 bases in between. This CDR3 has 15 amino acids. DNA of the CDR3: TGTGCCAGCAGCTCCCTTGGCACCTCTGGAAACACCATATATTTT. Translated, it gives CASSSLGTSGNTIYF.

This clonotype was detected many times. The chain couples TRBV12-3 or TRBV12-4 to TRBJ2-3; possible D gene TRBD2, 5 bases. The CDR3 contains 15 residues. V dropped 3 bases and J dropped 6 bases, with 16 bases sitting between them. This chain's CDR3 is CASSLWEGSPDTQYF. In nucleotides, the CDR3 is TGTGCCAGCAGTTTGTGGGAAGGGAGCCCTGATACGCAGTATTTT.

This clonotype was seen more than once but under ten times. Given a much more abundant clone one base away, this may be a read error. The CDR3 does not end in the conserved phenylalanine or tryptophan, so this is likely a read error. The CDR3 here is CASSPSGRARETQYL. DNA for the CDR3: TGTGCCAGCAGCCCTAGCGGGAGGGCCCGGGAGACCCAGTACCTC. The rearrangement uses TRBV2 and TRBJ2-5; TRBD2 agrees at 12 bases. The CDR3 has 15 residues. CDR1 SNHLY and CDR2 FYNNEI come from the germline V gene. J gave up 5 bases and V 6 bases, and 7 bases lay outside the gene matches.

This chain links TRBV11-2 with TRBJ2-6, with a weak D call TRBD2 (5 bases). With 8 bases removed from V and 4 bases from J, the gap between germline ends came to 6 bases. The CDR3 sequence is 12 residues long. The V gene's germline CDR1 is SGHAT and CDR2 FQNNGV. The CDR3 loop is CASRGGANVLTF. In DNA, the CDR3 is TGTGCCAGCCGAGGGGGGGCCAACGTCCTGACTTTC.

The sample holds a few counts of this clonotype. The chain is built from TRBV4-1 and TRBJ2-5; D is unclear. CDR1 and CDR2 (germline): MGHRA, YSYEKL. The CDR3 extends over 16 amino acids. The V end was cut by 1 base, the J end by 5 bases, with 17 bases between. CDR3: CASSQGGALGGETQYF. For the CDR3, the DNA is TGCGCCAGCAGCCAAGGGGGTGCCCTCGGTGGGGAGACCCAGTACTTC.

The rearrangement joins TRBV6-5 to TRBJ1-2, with 9 nucleotides matching TRBD1. The CDR3 has 16 amino acids. With V trimmed by 5 bases and J by 2 bases, 9 bases remained unmatched. Germline V gene sequence: CDR1 MNHEY, CDR2 SVGAGI. The CDR3, as DNA: TGTGCCAGCAGTATACAACAGGGGGCGCGAAACTATGGCTACACCTTC. This sequence encodes CASSIQQGARNYGYTF.

This clonotype was detected a few times. The chain has TRBV20-1 and TRBJ1-5; maybe TRBD1 (5 bases). Germline assignment: CDR1 DFQATT and CDR2 SNEGSKA (reference sequence). The V end was cut by 6 bases, the J end by 0 bases, with 18 bases between. CDR3 size: 16 residues. This CDR3 reads CSAVSYGDGSNQPQHF. The CDR3 coding sequence is TGCAGTGCCGTTTCATACGGGGACGGTAGCAATCAGCCCCAGCATTTT.

This clonotype has ten or more counts. The chain recombines TRBV2 with TRBJ2-1, with D perhaps TRBD2 (5 bases). CDR3 size: 14 residues. In germline, CDR1 is SNHLY, CDR2 FYNNEI. Trimming pared 7 bases from V and 0 bases from J, leaving 10 bases between. Here the CDR3 reads CASKSSPSYNEQFF. CDR3 nucleotides: TGTGCCAGCAAATCTAGCCCCTCCTACAATGAGCAGTTCTTC.

This clonotype was found many times. The chain is built from TRBV30 and TRBJ2-7, with 7 bases lining up with TRBD1. The CDR3 is 11 amino acids. Germline V lookup: CDR1 GTSNPN, CDR2 SVGIG (reference sequence). With V trimmed by 8 bases and J by 3 bases, 4 bases remained unmatched. The CDR3 nucleotides read TGTGCCAGAAGACAGGGCTACGAGCAGTACTTC. This encodes CARRQGYEQYF.

This clonotype was recorded at least ten times. The DNA of the CDR3 is TGTGCCAGCAGTTTCCTCCCACTTGCCGGGTCTCAAGAGACCCAGTACTTC. Translating it yields CASSFLPLAGSQETQYF. This sequence joins TRBV27 and TRBJ2-5; D is undetermined. CDR1 and CDR2 (germline): MNHEY, SMNVEV (reference sequence). This CDR3 is built from 17 residues. Trimming took off 3 bases at V and 2 bases at J, with 19 bases between the two ends.

This clonotype turned up a few times. V usage is TRBV29-1 and J usage is TRBJ1-4; TRBD1 aligns across 9 bases. Trimming took 4 bases from V and 1 from J; bases not matched to a gene: 1. Germline CDR1 reads SQVTM; CDR2 reads ANQGSEA. The CDR3 extends over 14 amino acids. CDR3: CSVGQGVTNEKLFF. The CDR3, as DNA: TGCAGCGTTGGACAGGGGGTAACTAATGAAAAACTGTTTTTT.

This clonotype showed up many times. CDR3 bases: TGTGCCTCCGGAGTAGGGTACAATGAGCAGTTCTTC. It translates to CASGVGYNEQFF. The chain employs TRBV25-1 and TRBJ2-1; D uncertain. The CDR3 is 12 residues long. Germline loops: CDR1 MGHDK, CDR2 SYGVNS. The V gene lost 11 bases and the J gene lost 4 bases, with 12 bases spanning the gap. The full variable domain, with the rest looked up from reference TRBV25-1 and TRBJ2-1, is EADIYQTPRYLVIGTGKKITLECSQTMGHDKMYWYQQDPGMELHLIHYSYGVNSTEKGDLSSESTVSRIRTEHFPLTLESARPSHTSQYLCASGVGYNEQFFGPGTRLTVL.

This clonotype was seen more than once but under ten times. V and J are TRBV6-1 and TRBJ2-4; no firm D call. In germline, CDR1 is MNHNS, CDR2 SASEGT. The CDR3 has 11 residues. Between the trimmed V and J ends, which lost 7 bases and 7 bases, there was a span of 8 bases. The CDR3 DNA is TGTGCCAGCACCGGCAATAACATTCAGTACTTC. Translating it yields CASTGNNIQYF.

In this sample, this clonotype turned up many times. The V and J genes are TRBV27 and TRBJ2-5; 13 bases map to TRBD2. The trim removed 8 bases at V and 4 bases at J, leaving 4 bases unmatched. CDR1 MNHEY and CDR2 SMNVEV come from the germline V gene (reference sequence). This CDR3 comprises 14 residues. CDR3 protein: CASGLAGVAETQYF. The CDR3 DNA is TGTGCCAGCGGACTAGCGGGAGTTGCAGAGACCCAGTACTTC.

This clonotype was seen many times. The CDR3 region is CASSTSLVNTEAFF. In nucleotides, the CDR3 is TGTGCCAGTAGTACCTCATTAGTGAACACTGAAGCTTTCTTT. This chain connects TRBV19 to TRBJ1-1; D not resolved. V lost 4 bases to trimming and J lost 0 bases, with 9 bases between them. Germline V gene lookup returns CDR1 LNHDA and CDR2 SQIVND (reference sequence). The CDR3 runs 14 residues.

This clonotype has at least ten counts. The rearrangement uses TRBV3-1 and TRBJ2-3, with D perhaps TRBD1 (6 bases). Trimming left V 7 bases short and J 3 bases short, with 11 bases between. The CDR3 runs to 13 residues. Germline V CDR1 and CDR2: LGHDT, YNNKEL (reference sequence). For the CDR3, the DNA is TGTGCCAGCACCGGGACATGGACAGATACGCAGTATTTT. Translation gives CASTGTWTDTQYF.

J is TRBJ1-2 and V is TRBV12-3 or TRBV12-4; perhaps TRBD1 as D (6 bases). V was pared by 5 bases and J by 8 bases, with 9 bases between. The length of the CDR3 is 11 residues. CDR3 loop: CASSRGAGYTF. The CDR3 DNA follows: TGTGCCAGCAGTCGGGGGGCGGGCTACACCTTC.

This clonotype came up a few times. CDR3 residues: CASSPSKPGYEQYF. CDR3 in DNA: TGTGCCAGTAGCCCCAGCAAACCTGGCTACGAGCAGTACTTC. This chain joins TRBV19 and TRBJ2-7; D not resolved. The CDR3 has 14 residues. V lost 6 bases, J lost 3 bases, and 15 bases lay in between. The germline gives CDR1 LNHDA, CDR2 SQIVND (reference sequence).

This clonotype has ten or more counts. This chain connects TRBV12-3 or TRBV12-4 to TRBJ2-1, with 10 bases aligning to TRBD1. CDR3 size: 15 residues. The V and J ends lost 6 bases and 8 bases, in that order; junction bases with no gene match: 10. The CDR3 region is CASSSSRDRGHEQFF. As DNA, the CDR3 is TGTGCCAGCAGCTCCTCCAGGGACAGGGGCCATGAGCAGTTCTTC.

About this clonotype: A much larger clone is a single base away; this may be a read error. The V gene is TRBV27, the J gene TRBJ2-7, with TRBD1 identical over 8 bases. TRBJ2-1 explains the end of the DNA better; the J call may be wrong. This CDR3 spans 13 amino acids. The germline V gene encodes CDR1 MNHEY and CDR2 SMNVEV (reference sequence). The CDR3 loop is CASSTDRVYEQFF. The DNA for the CDR3 is TGTGCCAGCAGTACGGACAGGGTTTACGAGCAGTTCTTC.

This clonotype was seen repeatedly, ten times or more. J is TRBJ1-5 and V is TRBV12-3 or TRBV12-4, with a possible D match to TRBD1 (5 bases). V lost 3 bases and J lost 7, with 10 bases in between. The length of the CDR3 is 13 residues. Written as DNA, the CDR3 is TGTGCCAGCAGTTTCGACGGGGGGCAGCCCCAGCATTTT. Protein: CASSFDGGQPQHF.

This clonotype came up a few times. The chain couples TRBV4-1 to TRBJ2-7, with 13 bases identical to TRBD2. The germline V gene has CDR1 MGHRA and CDR2 YSYEKL. The CDR3 runs to 16 residues. The J segment lost 6 bases and the V segment lost 1 base, leaving 6 bases of the junction unmatched. In DNA form, the CDR3 reads TGCGCCAGCAGCCAAGGGGAGACTAGCGGGAGGCTCGAGCAGTACTTC. As protein: CASSQGETSGRLEQYF.

V usage is TRBV5-5 and J usage is TRBJ1-5; 7 bases agree with TRBD1. V shed 0 bases and J 8 bases; nucleotides not matched to a gene: 8. Germline V gene lookup returns CDR1 SGHKS and CDR2 YYEKEE (reference sequence). CDR3 length equals 15 residues. The CDR3 DNA sequence: TGTGCCAGCAGCTTGGCCGGCGGCAGGGGGGAGCCCCAGCATTTT. This translates into CASSLAGGRGEPQHF. Full variable domain (rest looked up from reference TRBV5-5 and TRBJ1-5): DAGVTQSPTHLIKTRGQQVTLRCSPISGHKSVSWYQQVLGQGPQFIFQYYEKEERGRGNFPDRFSARQFPNYSSELNVNALLLGDSALYLCASSLAGGRGEPQHFGDGTRLSIL.